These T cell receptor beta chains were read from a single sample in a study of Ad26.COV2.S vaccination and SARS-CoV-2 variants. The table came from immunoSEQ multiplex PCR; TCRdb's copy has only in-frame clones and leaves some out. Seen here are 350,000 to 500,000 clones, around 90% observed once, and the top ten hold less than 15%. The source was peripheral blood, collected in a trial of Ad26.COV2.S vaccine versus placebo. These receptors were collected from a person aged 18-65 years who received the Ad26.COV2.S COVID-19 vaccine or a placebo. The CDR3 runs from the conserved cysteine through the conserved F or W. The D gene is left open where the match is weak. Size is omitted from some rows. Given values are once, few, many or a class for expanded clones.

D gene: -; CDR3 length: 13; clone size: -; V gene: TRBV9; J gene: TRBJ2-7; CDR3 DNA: TGTGCCAGCAGCGTAGTAGATTGGGGCGAGCAGTACTTC; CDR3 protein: CASSVVDWGEQYF
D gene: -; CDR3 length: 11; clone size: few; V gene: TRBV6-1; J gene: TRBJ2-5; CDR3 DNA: TGTGCCAGCAGTACTAAAGAGACCCAGTACTTC; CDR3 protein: CASSTKETQYF
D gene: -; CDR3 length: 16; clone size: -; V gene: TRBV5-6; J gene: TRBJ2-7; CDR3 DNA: TGTGCCAGCAGCAAGACAGTTCAATTGAGCTCCTACGAGCAGTACTTC; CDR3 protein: CASSKTVQLSSYEQYF
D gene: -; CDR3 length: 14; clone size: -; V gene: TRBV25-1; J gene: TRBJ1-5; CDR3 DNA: TGTGCCAGCAGTGAATTAATCAGCAATCAGCCCCAGCATTTT; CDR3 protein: CASSELISNQPQHF
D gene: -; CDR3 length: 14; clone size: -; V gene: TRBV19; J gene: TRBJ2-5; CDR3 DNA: TGTGCCAGTAGTATCAGGGGAAGCCAAGAGACCCAGTACTTC; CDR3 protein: CASSIRGSQETQYF
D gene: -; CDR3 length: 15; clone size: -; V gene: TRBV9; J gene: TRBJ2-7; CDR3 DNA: TGTGCCAGCAGCGTAGCTTATGGCAGTTCCTACGAGCAGTACTTC; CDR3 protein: CASSVAYGSSYEQYF
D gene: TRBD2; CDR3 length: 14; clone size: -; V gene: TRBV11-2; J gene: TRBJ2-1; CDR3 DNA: TGTGCCAGCAGCTTAGAAGCGGGAGTCAATGAGCAGTTCTTC; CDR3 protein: CASSLEAGVNEQFF
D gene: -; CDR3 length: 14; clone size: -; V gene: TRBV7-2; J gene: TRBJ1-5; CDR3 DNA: TGTGCCAGCAGCCTTGGGGCAGAATATCAGCCCCAGCATTTT; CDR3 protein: CASSLGAEYQPQHF
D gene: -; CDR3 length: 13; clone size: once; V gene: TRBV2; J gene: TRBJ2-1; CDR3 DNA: TGTGCCAGCACGGCGGACTCCTACAATGAGCAGTTCTTC; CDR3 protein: CASTADSYNEQFF
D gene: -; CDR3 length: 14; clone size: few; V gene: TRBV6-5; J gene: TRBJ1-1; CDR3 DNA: TGTGCCAGCAAACCAGGGTATTCGAACACTGAAGCTTTCTTT; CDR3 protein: CASKPGYSNTEAFF